This T cell receptor (beta chain) comes out of a study of T-cell reconstitution after alpha-beta-depleted transplantation in children. A library of TCRbeta sequences, prepared with unique molecular identifiers, was generated. TCRdb ran MiXCR on the PCR reads and lists one entry per CDR3 protein. The sample records roughly 200,000 distinct CDR3 sequences, roughly 9.1% being singletons. V lost 3 bases to trimming and J lost 4 bases; unmatched junction nucleotides: 6. Per germline, CDR1 ENHRY and CDR2 SYGVKD. The CDR3 extends over 16 amino acids. Regarding the study as a whole: At day 60, the high TCRbeta diversity found in some patients originated from recipient T cells and thymic progenitors that had survived. The main origin of T-cell counts and diversity one year after transplant was newly produced T cells. It was reported that alpha-beta T cells came from several hundred expanded graft clones (about two months after transplant).

This clonotype was counted between two and nine times. Its antigen is not known. The gene calls are TRBV10-3 and TRBJ2-1, with TRBD2 matching 10 bases. The starting material was PBMCs, mostly from graft donor cells, obtained 360 days after TCRalphabeta/CD19-depleted stem cell transplant. The receptor comes from a male patient aged 2-10 years who had a stem cell transplant for acute myeloid leukemia, so the T cells may come from the graft donor. CDR3 nucleotides: TGTGCCATCAGTGACATAGCGGGGGGCAAATACAATGAGCAGTTCTTC. Protein product: CAISDIAGGKYNEQFF.